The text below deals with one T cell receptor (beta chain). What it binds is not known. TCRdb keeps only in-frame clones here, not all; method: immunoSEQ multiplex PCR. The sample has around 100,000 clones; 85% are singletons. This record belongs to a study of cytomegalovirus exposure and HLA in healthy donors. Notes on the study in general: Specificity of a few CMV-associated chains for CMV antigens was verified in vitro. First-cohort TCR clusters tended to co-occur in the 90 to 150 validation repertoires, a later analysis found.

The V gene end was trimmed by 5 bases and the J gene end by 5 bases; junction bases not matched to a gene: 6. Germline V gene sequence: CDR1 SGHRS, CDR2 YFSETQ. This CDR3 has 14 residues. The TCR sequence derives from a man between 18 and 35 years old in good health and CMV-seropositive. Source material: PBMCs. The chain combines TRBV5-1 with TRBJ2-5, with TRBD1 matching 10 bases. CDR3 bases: TGCGCCAGCAGAGGGACAGGGGCCGGGGAGACCCAGTACTTC. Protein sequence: CASRGTGAGETQYF.